Shown below are 17 T cell receptor beta chains from a single sample sequenced in a study of T cells in localized non-small cell lung cancer. Assay: immunoSEQ multiplex PCR; the TCRdb copy retains only in-frame clones and omits some. The sample carries over 35,000 clones, around 86% recorded once. Here the sequenced sample was peripheral blood mononuclear cells, taken before any cancer treatment. Source of these receptors: an older male donor with stage II lung adenocarcinoma.

The chain employs TRBV2 and TRBJ2-1, with D unclear. The CDR3 sequence is 14 residues long. Germline V gives CDR1 SNHLY, CDR2 FYNNEI. The V end lost 2 bases, the J end lost 10 bases, and 15 bases lay between the germline ends. The CDR3 nucleotides read TGTGCCAGCAGTGAACCCGCCTCCGGTAGGGAGCAGTTCTTC. This gives the protein CASSEPASGREQFF.

The chain carries TRBV4-1 and TRBJ1-1; TRBD1 matches 8 bases. From germline, CDR1 is MGHRA and CDR2 YSYEKL. The CDR3 spans 15 residues. Trimming cost V 0 bases and J 1 base; bases outside gene matches: 1. CDR3 in DNA: TGCGCCAGCAGCCAAGACCAGGGGGCGAACACTGAAGCTTTCTTT. This translates into CASSQDQGANTEAFF.

J is TRBJ1-5 and V is TRBV5-8; no firm D call. The V gene lost 2 bases and the J gene lost 7 bases, with 4 bases spanning the gap. There are 11 residues in the CDR3. Germline assignment: CDR1 SGHTS and CDR2 YDEGEE. CDR3 region: CASSFWQPQHF. Written as DNA, the CDR3 is TGTGCCAGCAGCTTCTGGCAGCCCCAGCATTTT.

The table lists this clone with a count of one. V gene TRBV29-1 combines with J gene TRBJ1-1; maybe TRBD1 (6 bases). The V end was cut by 5 bases, the J end by 2 bases, with 15 bases between. CDR1 is SQVTM and CDR2 is ANQGSEA in the germline V gene. This CDR3 contains 14 residues. The CDR3 DNA reads as TGCAGCGTTTGTCTTACACAGGGCAACACTGAAGCTTTCTTT. Amino acid sequence: CSVCLTQGNTEAFF.

There are a few counts of this clone. The V call is TRBV7-9, the J call TRBJ2-5; D may correspond to TRBD1 or TRBD2 (5 bases each). Trimming removed 0 bases at V and 3 bases at J, with 11 bases between. Germline CDR1 SEHNR, CDR2 FQNEAQ (reference sequence). The CDR3 contains 15 residues. The CDR3 DNA follows: TGTGCCAGCAGCTTAGCGCCTATGGGGGAAGAGACCCAGTACTTC. This encodes CASSLAPMGEETQYF.

The J gene is TRBJ2-2, the V gene TRBV28; D is ambiguous. The V and J ends lost 5 bases and 7 bases respectively, with 14 bases between them. The CDR3 covers 14 residues. The germline gives CDR1 MDHEN, CDR2 SYDVKM. In DNA, the CDR3 is TGTGCCAGCAGTCCCTCCCGAATGGACGGGGAGCTGTTTTTT. It yields the protein CASSPSRMDGELFF.

The chain is built from TRBV5-4 and TRBJ1-1; D remains unclear. Germline lookup yields CDR1 SGHNT and CDR2 YYREEE (reference sequence). This CDR3 is 15 amino acids long. Trimming cost V 4 bases and J 1 base, with 14 bases left between them. Here the CDR3 DNA reads TGTGCCAGCAGCGGACGGCTAGATCAGAACACTGAAGCTTTCTTT. Amino acid sequence: CASSGRLDQNTEAFF.

A single count supports this clone. This chain links TRBV19 with TRBJ1-5, with D perhaps TRBD1 (6 bases). This CDR3 is built from 15 residues. Germline V gene lookup returns CDR1 LNHDA and CDR2 SQIVND (reference sequence). The ends were cut back, 10 bases at V and 0 bases at J, with 16 bases in the middle. CDR3 region: CATHTGINSNQPQHF. The CDR3 bases are TGTGCCACCCATACAGGGATAAATAGCAATCAGCCCCAGCATTTT.

V gene TRBV18 combines with J gene TRBJ2-1; 7 positions match TRBD1. The CDR3 has 14 amino acids. Germline CDR1 KGHSH, CDR2 LQKENI. Germline trimming cut 4 bases from V and 4 bases from J; bases unmatched to any gene: 4. CDR3 loop: CASSLTGDYNEQFF. As DNA, the CDR3 is TGTGCCAGCTCACTTACAGGGGATTACAATGAGCAGTTCTTC.

This clone showed up just once. V usage is TRBV6-1 and J usage is TRBJ1-1; the D gene is possibly TRBD1 (6 bases). Per germline, CDR1 MNHNS and CDR2 SASEGT. This CDR3 has 18 residues. V was trimmed by 0 bases and J by 1 base, leaving 18 bases between them. CDR3 DNA: TGTGCCAGCAGTGAAGCGCTCAAAGGACAGCGAAAGAACACTGAAGCTTTCTTT. It is translated as CASSEALKGQRKNTEAFF.

The chain couples TRBV5-1 to TRBJ1-3; D possibly corresponds to TRBD1 (5 bases). Germline V gene sequence: CDR1 SGHRS, CDR2 YFSETQ. V lost 1 base to trimming and J lost 0 bases, with 14 bases between them. This CDR3 is built from 17 residues. CDR3 bases: TGCGCCAGCAGCTTGACGGGGCGGGACGACTCTGGAAACACCATATATTTT. Its protein product is CASSLTGRDDSGNTIYF.

J is TRBJ2-1 and V is TRBV5-6, with D unresolved. Per germline, CDR1 SGHDT and CDR2 YYEEEE. The CDR3 spans 12 residues. The ends were cut back, 3 bases at V and 6 bases at J, with 7 bases in the middle. CDR3 nucleotide sequence: TGTGCCAGCAGCTCCCCGAGCAATGAGCAGTTCTTC. Amino acids: CASSSPSNEQFF. Full variable domain (outside the CDR3, taken from reference TRBV5-6 and TRBJ2-1): DAGVTQSPTHLIKTRGQQVTLRCSPKSGHDTVSWYQQALGQGPQFIFQYYEEEERQRGNFPDRFSGHQFPNYSSELNVNALLLGDSALYLCASSSPSNEQFFGPGTRLTVL.

The rearrangement joins TRBV7-8 to TRBJ1-1; D gene ambiguous. V gave up 5 bases and J gave up 1 base, with 14 bases separating them. Germline CDR1 and CDR2: SGHVS and FQNEAQ. CDR3 length: 15 residues. CDR3 DNA sequence: TGTGCCAGCAGCCCCCGGAGAGACTCGAACACTGAAGCTTTCTTT. As protein: CASSPRRDSNTEAFF. Together with reference TRBV7-8 and TRBJ1-1, the CDR3 gives the full variable domain: GAGVSQSPRYKVAKRGQDVALRCDPISGHVSLFWYQQALGQGPEFLTYFQNEAQLDKSGLPSDRFFAERPEGSVSTLKIQRTQQEDSAVYLCASSPRRDSNTEAFFGQGTRLTVV.

This chain links TRBV9 with TRBJ1-1, with a possible D match to TRBD1 (6 bases). V lost 0 bases and J lost 1, with 22 bases in between. The CDR3 is 19 residues long. Per the germline V gene, CDR1 is SGDLS and CDR2 is YYNGEE. CDR3 protein: CASSVGVGHWTLSNTEAFF. The CDR3, as DNA: TGTGCCAGCAGCGTAGGCGTGGGACACTGGACCCTGTCGAACACTGAAGCTTTCTTT.

In its sample, this clone ranks as medium-sized (0.01 to 0.1%). The V and J genes are TRBV20-1 and TRBJ1-1; D not certain. The V and J ends lost 8 bases and 1 base respectively, with 8 bases between them. Looked up from germline, CDR1 is DFQATT and CDR2 is SNEGSKA (reference sequence). CDR3 size: 11 residues. Here the CDR3 reads CSPSQNTEAFF. The DNA for the CDR3 is TGCAGTCCTTCCCAGAACACTGAAGCTTTCTTT.

This clone was found once. The rearrangement joins TRBV28 to TRBJ1-3; no clear D. Per germline, CDR1 MDHEN and CDR2 SYDVKM. The V gene lost 2 bases and the J gene lost 0 bases, with 5 bases spanning the gap. The CDR3 is 14 residues long. Here the CDR3 reads CASSLQSSGNTIYF. The CDR3, as DNA: TGTGCCAGCAGTTTACAGAGCTCTGGAAACACCATATATTTT.

The V and J genes are TRBV11-2 and TRBJ2-3; D ambiguous. The V gene's germline CDR1 is SGHAT and CDR2 FQNNGV. CDR3 length: 14 amino acids. Trimming pared 3 bases from V and 0 bases from J, leaving 7 bases between. The CDR3 protein is CASSLSTSTDTQYF. CDR3 coding DNA: TGTGCCAGCAGCTTGTCGACTAGCACAGATACGCAGTATTTT.